A single sample gave rise to the 30 T cell receptor beta chains below, sequenced in a study of T cell changes during pregnancy in multiple sclerosis. Libraries were prepared by immunoSEQ multiplex PCR; TCRdb keeps only in-frame clonotypes and omits some of them. The table lists more than 40,000 clones, nearly 90% of them singletons, with 0.55% to 0.7% in the top ten. Source: CD4+ T cells from peripheral blood mononuclear cells, taken in the first trimester of pregnancy. The receptor source for this set is a female donor with multiple sclerosis, enrolled in a pregnancy study.

This chain joins TRBV7-9 and TRBJ2-3, with a possible D match to TRBD1 (6 bases). Trimming stripped 2 bases from V and 1 base from J, with 7 bases between. CDR3 length equals 14 residues. CDR1 is SEHNR and CDR2 is FQNEAQ in the germline V gene (reference sequence). Written as DNA, the CDR3 is TGTGCCAGCAGCTTAAACAGGGGCACAGATACGCAGTATTTT. This codes for CASSLNRGTDTQYF.

There are a few counts of this clone. The V and J genes are TRBV18 and TRBJ1-1, with D tentatively TRBD1 (6 bases). The CDR3 length is 14 residues. The germline CDR1 and CDR2 sequences are KGHSH and LQKENI. V was pared by 5 bases and J by 8 bases, with 18 bases between. This CDR3 reads CASSSSTGRAEAFF. The CDR3 DNA is TGTGCCAGCTCATCGTCGACAGGTAGGGCGGAAGCTTTCTTT.

V is TRBV18 and J is TRBJ2-7; TRBD1 aligns across 8 bases. With 3 bases clipped from V and 4 bases from J, the junction kept 5 bases outside the gene matches. The germline gives CDR1 KGHSH, CDR2 LQKENI. CDR3 length: 14 residues. The CDR3 reads CASSPRDRSYEQYF. CDR3 sequence (DNA): TGTGCCAGCTCACCTCGGGACAGGAGTTACGAGCAGTACTTC.

This clone has a single count. The chain couples TRBV5-1 to TRBJ1-1, with a possible D match to TRBD1 (6 bases). The CDR3 extends over 14 amino acids. Trimming stripped 4 bases from V and 11 bases from J, with 21 bases between. From germline, CDR1 is SGHRS and CDR2 YFSETQ. CDR3 bases: TGCGCCAGCAGCAACGGTGGACCCCTCCAGGGGGCTTTCTTT. Its translation is CASSNGGPLQGAFF.

The rearrangement joins TRBV10-3 to TRBJ1-2; the D is unclear. Germline CDR1 is ENHRY and CDR2 is SYGVKD. V was cut by 4 bases and J by 2 bases, with 11 bases left in between. The CDR3 length is 14 residues. The CDR3 DNA reads TGTGCCATCAGTGGTGGTCAGAACAACTATGGCTACACCTTC. Translation gives CAISGGQNNYGYTF.

The chain combines TRBV12-5 with TRBJ2-7; D might be TRBD1 (6 bases). Germline CDR1 and CDR2: LGHNT and FRNRAP. Trimming left V 1 base short and J 0 bases short, with 16 bases between. The CDR3 has 17 residues. The CDR3 region is CASGLGQATSNSYEQYF. CDR3 bases: TGTGCTAGTGGTTTGGGACAGGCTACTTCTAACTCCTACGAGCAGTACTTC.

In this sample, this clone turned up once. The rearrangement uses TRBV11-3 and TRBJ1-4; 8 nucleotides match TRBD1. This CDR3 has 16 amino acids. V trimming: 6 bases; J trimming: 0 bases; junction bases outside the gene matches: 6. Germline assignment: CDR1 SGHNT and CDR2 YENEEA. The DNA of the CDR3 is TGTGCCAGCAGATTACAGGGGGGAGCAACTAATGAAAAACTGTTTTTT. Its translation: CASRLQGGATNEKLFF.

The chain couples TRBV19 to TRBJ2-5; D gene ambiguous. This CDR3 is built from 12 residues. Germline V gene lookup returns CDR1 LNHDA and CDR2 SQIVND (reference sequence). Trimming shortened V by 5 bases and J by 4 bases, and 8 bases separated the two germline ends. The CDR3 coding sequence is TGTGCCAGTAGTCCCCCCGGAGAGACCCAGTACTTC. Residues: CASSPPGETQYF.

This chain joins TRBV7-3 and TRBJ2-7; 8 nucleotides align to TRBD2. The CDR3 has 15 residues. V lost 5 bases to trimming and J lost 0 bases; unmatched junction nucleotides: 6. Germline V CDR1 and CDR2: SGHTA, FQGTGA. DNA of the CDR3: TGTGCCAGCAGCCTGTTAGCGGGACCCTCCTACGAGCAGTACTTC. Translation gives CASSLLAGPSYEQYF.

This clone occurred once. The genes are TRBV7-9 and TRBJ2-1; 13 nucleotides agree with TRBD2. CDR1 is SEHNR, CDR2 FQNEAQ, per germline (reference sequence). The CDR3 is made up of 16 amino acids. J was trimmed by 5 bases and V by 4 bases; bases with no gene match: 5. This CDR3 reads CASSSGLAGPDNEQFF. For the CDR3, the DNA is TGTGCCAGCAGCTCGGGACTAGCGGGACCAGACAATGAGCAGTTCTTC.

The chain is built from TRBV19 and TRBJ2-2; 9 bases are a match to TRBD2. Trimming at V came to 3 bases and at J to 2 bases, leaving 10 bases not matched to a gene. Germline lookup yields CDR1 LNHDA and CDR2 SQIVND (reference sequence). This CDR3 comprises 18 residues. The CDR3 DNA reads TGTGCCAGTAGTATCCGGGGTAGCGGGAGCGAAAACACCGGGGAGCTGTTTTTT. This codes for CASSIRGSGSENTGELFF.

The rearrangement links TRBV5-1 to TRBJ2-1; 14 bases match TRBD2. The V segment lost 4 bases and the J segment 6 bases; nucleotides outside the gene matches: 3. The CDR3 loop spans 15 amino acids. The germline V gene has CDR1 SGHRS and CDR2 YFSETQ. CDR3 bases: TGCGCCAGCAGCCCGGGACTAGCGGGAGTCAATGAGCAGTTCTTC. Its translation is CASSPGLAGVNEQFF.

This chain links TRBV7-2 with TRBJ2-2; D is possibly TRBD1 (6 bases). The CDR3 consists of 19 residues. Deletions cut 5 bases from V and 1 base from J, with 23 bases between. CDR1 and CDR2 (germline): SGHTA, FQGNSA. The CDR3 region has the DNA TGTGCCAGCAGCCGGGAATTTACAGGGATGGGGGTGAACACCGGGGAGCTGTTTTTT. It translates to CASSREFTGMGVNTGELFF. The whole variable domain, filled in from reference TRBV7-2 and TRBJ2-2, reads GAGVSQSPSNKVTEKGKDVELRCDPISGHTALYWYRQSLGQGLEFLIYFQGNSAPDKSGLPSDRFSAERTGGSVSTLTIQRTQQEDSAVYLCASSREFTGMGVNTGELFFGEGSRLTVL.

V usage is TRBV5-8 and J usage is TRBJ1-1; D ambiguous. The length of the CDR3 is 13 residues. V dropped 1 base and J dropped 7 bases, with 11 bases sitting between them. Germline CDR1 SGHTS, CDR2 YDEGEE. The CDR3 sequence: CASSLNFAGEAFF. CDR3 DNA: TGTGCCAGCAGCTTGAATTTCGCAGGTGAAGCTTTCTTT.

The genes are TRBV27 and TRBJ2-1; 9 bases line up with TRBD2. The J segment lost 8 bases and the V segment lost 0 bases, leaving 11 bases of the junction unmatched. The CDR3 length is 17 residues. CDR1 is MNHEY, CDR2 SMNVEV, per germline (reference sequence). The CDR3 here is CASSLSRGLAWNHEQFF. The DNA of the CDR3 is TGTGCCAGCAGTTTATCGCGGGGACTAGCCTGGAATCATGAGCAGTTCTTC.

The rearrangement links TRBV28 to TRBJ2-7; D may be TRBD1 (6 bases). The CDR3 contains 14 residues. Between the trimmed V and J ends, which lost 7 bases and 2 bases, there was a span of 15 bases. Germline assignment: CDR1 MDHEN and CDR2 SYDVKM. DNA of the CDR3: TGTGCCAGCACTACTCAGGGGCCCCCCTACGAGCAGTACTTC. As protein: CASTTQGPPYEQYF.

The rearrangement joins TRBV7-2 to TRBJ2-5; unclear D gene. This CDR3 has 14 amino acids. The germline gives CDR1 SGHTA, CDR2 FQGNSA. V was clipped by 2 bases and J by 5 bases, with 12 bases between them. In nucleotides, the CDR3 is TGTGCCAGCAGCTTATTGCCCGGAGTGGAGACCCAGTACTTC. It is translated as CASSLLPGVETQYF. Based on the CDR3 plus reference TRBV7-2 and TRBJ2-5, the full variable domain is GAGVSQSPSNKVTEKGKDVELRCDPISGHTALYWYRQSLGQGLEFLIYFQGNSAPDKSGLPSDRFSAERTGGSVSTLTIQRTQQEDSAVYLCASSLLPGVETQYFGPGTRLLVL.

The rearrangement uses TRBV5-5 and TRBJ1-5; 7 bases line up with TRBD1. The CDR3 covers 14 residues. Per germline, CDR1 SGHKS and CDR2 YYEKEE (reference sequence). V was clipped by 5 bases and J by 5 bases; unmatched bases: 7. This chain's CDR3 is CASSRTGAHQPQHF. CDR3 nucleotide sequence: TGTGCCAGCAGTCGAACAGGGGCCCATCAGCCCCAGCATTTT.

This sequence joins TRBV9 and TRBJ2-1, with TRBD2 as a possible D gene (7 bases). The germline V gene encodes CDR1 SGDLS and CDR2 YYNGEE. The CDR3 spans 16 residues. Trimming removed 4 bases from V and 6 bases from J, with 20 bases in between. CDR3 nucleotides: TGTGCCAGCAGCTTAACCGGGACAAGGGAGGGCAATGAGCAGTTCTTC. This sequence encodes CASSLTGTREGNEQFF.

The V and J genes are TRBV19 and TRBJ2-7; 9 bases match TRBD2. Germline V gene lookup returns CDR1 LNHDA and CDR2 SQIVND (reference sequence). The V segment lost 5 bases and the J segment 2 bases; nucleotides outside the gene matches: 4. There are 14 residues in the CDR3. In DNA, the CDR3 is TGTGCCAGTAGTGTAGCGGGAGTACCCTACGAGCAGTACTTC. This gives the protein CASSVAGVPYEQYF.

The chain joins TRBV29-1 to TRBJ1-2; D might be TRBD1 (5 bases). Germline CDR1 SQVTM, CDR2 ANQGSEA. There are 14 residues in the CDR3. Between the trimmed V and J ends, which lost 7 bases and 3 bases, there was a span of 18 bases. The CDR3 loop reads CSARAQGQDYGYTF. CDR3 sequence (DNA): TGCAGCGCCCGCGCCCAGGGTCAGGACTATGGCTACACCTTC.

V is TRBV10-1 and J is TRBJ1-5, with TRBD1 as a possible D gene (5 bases). Germline CDR1 and CDR2: WNHNN and SYGVQD (reference sequence). The CDR3 sequence is 11 residues long. Trimming removed 9 bases from V and 10 bases from J, with 13 bases in between. As DNA, the CDR3 is TGCGCCAGTATCACAGGTTCCCCCCAGCATTTT. Translation gives CASITGSPQHF.

The genes are TRBV7-2 and TRBJ2-1, with D maybe TRBD2 (5 bases). V gave up 1 base and J gave up 3 bases, with 13 bases separating them. This CDR3 contains 16 residues. Germline V CDR1 and CDR2: SGHTA, FQGNSA. This CDR3 reads CASSLEILLGYNEQFF. CDR3 nucleotides: TGTGCCAGCAGCTTAGAAATCTTACTAGGCTACAATGAGCAGTTCTTC.

The CDR3 nucleotides are TGCGCCAGCAGCCAGAGACTTACCGGGGAGCTGTTTTTT. It translates to CASSQRLTGELFF. The V and J genes are TRBV4-3 and TRBJ2-2; D not certain. Germline V gives CDR1 LGHNA, CDR2 YSLEER. The V and J ends lost 3 bases and 5 bases respectively, with 7 bases between them. This CDR3 is 13 amino acids long.

CDR3: CASSELGTGVTTNEKLFF. CDR3 coding DNA: TGTGCCAGCAGTGAGCTTGGGACAGGGGTAACAACTAATGAAAAACTGTTTTTT. The rearrangement uses TRBV25-1 and TRBJ1-4, with 10 bases matching TRBD1. CDR3 length: 18 residues. Looked up from germline, CDR1 is MGHDK and CDR2 is SYGVNS. V dropped 3 bases and J dropped 0; count of bases not matched to a gene: 7.

The chain carries TRBV27 and TRBJ2-7; 14 bases are a match to TRBD2. CDR3 length: 17 residues. Unmatched junction bases numbered 7, after V lost 6 bases and J lost 0 bases. Germline assignment: CDR1 MNHEY and CDR2 SMNVEV (reference sequence). CDR3 in DNA: TGTGCCAGCAGGAGCCAAGGGACTAGCGGGAGCTCCTACGAGCAGTACTTC. Its translation is CASRSQGTSGSSYEQYF.

This chain uses TRBV6-1 with TRBJ1-3; D is uncertain. This CDR3 is 14 amino acids long. CDR1 is MNHNS and CDR2 is SASEGT in the germline V gene. V dropped 1 base and J dropped 1 base, with 5 bases sitting between them. The CDR3 coding sequence is TGTGCCAGCAGTGAAGGAGGGTCTGGAAACACCATATATTTT. Its protein product is CASSEGGSGNTIYF.

In nucleotides, the CDR3 is TGTGCCAGCAGCCAAGATCAATGGGGGACAGGGGGCGGCGGGGAGCTGTTTTTT. Protein sequence: CASSQDQWGTGGGGELFF. The chain carries TRBV4-2 and TRBJ2-2; 12 bases are a match to TRBD1. The germline V gene has CDR1 LGHNA and CDR2 YNFKEQ. V lost 0 bases and J lost 7; bases outside the gene matches: 9. This CDR3 comprises 18 residues.

The V gene is TRBV15, the J gene TRBJ2-5, with 7 bases aligning to TRBD2. The CDR3 runs to 16 residues. The V gene end was trimmed by 3 bases and the J gene end by 2 bases; junction bases not matched to a gene: 9. The germline V gene encodes CDR1 LNHNV and CDR2 YYDKDF (reference sequence). The CDR3 nucleotides read TGTGCCACCAGCAGGCCCACCCTAGCGGAACAAGAGACCCAGTACTTC. This codes for CATSRPTLAEQETQYF.

This clone appeared a single time. This rearrangement joins TRBV5-6 to TRBJ1-1; D uncertain. Germline V gene data show CDR1 as SGHDT and CDR2 as YYEEEE. V dropped 1 base and J dropped 0 bases, with 10 bases sitting between them. The CDR3 totals 15 residues. The CDR3 is CASSLLEIMNTEAFF. Written as DNA, the CDR3 is TGTGCCAGCAGCTTGTTAGAGATCATGAACACTGAAGCTTTCTTT. The whole variable domain, filled in from reference TRBV5-6 and TRBJ1-1, reads DAGVTQSPTHLIKTRGQQVTLRCSPKSGHDTVSWYQQALGQGPQFIFQYYEEEERQRGNFPDRFSGHQFPNYSSELNVNALLLGDSALYLCASSLLEIMNTEAFFGQGTRLTVV.